What follows are 21 T cell receptor beta chains derived from one specimen sequenced in a study of blood T cell repertoires in COVID-19. Sequencing was performed with immunoSEQ multiplex PCR; in TCRdb, only in-frame clones are kept and a portion is missing. The data hold more than 300,000 clones, with 85% to 90% observed a single time. The sample consisted of peripheral blood. The receptors derive from a woman in her twenties or thirties with COVID-19, enrolled during active disease.

The J gene is TRBJ2-5, the V gene TRBV3-1 (or the pseudogene TRBV3-2); 11 bases agree with TRBD2. J was trimmed by 5 bases and V by 2 bases; bases with no gene match: 1. This CDR3 is 14 amino acids long. The V gene's germline CDR1 is LGHDT and CDR2 YNNKEL (reference sequence). CDR3 coding DNA: TGTGCCAGCAGCCAAACTAGCGGGGGTGAGACCCAGTACTTC. Translating it yields CASSQTSGGETQYF.

V is TRBV6-1 and J is TRBJ1-5, with 10 bases fitting TRBD1. V lost 3 bases, J lost 5 bases, and 1 base stayed unmatched. CDR1 is MNHNS and CDR2 is SASEGT in the germline V gene. The CDR3 is made up of 14 amino acids. CDR3 protein: CASSDGTGDQPQHF. CDR3 sequence (DNA): TGTGCCAGCAGTGACGGGACAGGGGATCAGCCCCAGCATTTT.

This clone came up a few times. V and J are TRBV5-1 and TRBJ2-5; 7 bases align to TRBD2. The length of the CDR3 is 12 residues. Germline CDR1 is SGHRS and CDR2 is YFSETQ. V was clipped by 2 bases and J by 5 bases; unmatched bases: 0. The CDR3 coding sequence is TGCGCCAGCAGCTTCGGGGGGGAGACCCAGTACTTC. Protein sequence: CASSFGGETQYF.

This chain links TRBV4-2 with TRBJ1-5; unclear D gene. The CDR3 loop spans 13 amino acids. Trimming took off 1 base at V and 11 bases at J, with 12 bases between the two ends. Germline V CDR1 and CDR2: LGHNA, YNFKEQ. The CDR3 loop is CASSQVGEQSQHF. Here the CDR3 DNA reads TGTGCCAGCAGCCAAGTTGGGGAGCAGTCCCAGCATTTT.

In DNA, the CDR3 is TGTGCCTGGAGTGTGGGGACAGCGTATAATGAAAAACTGTTTTTT. The encoded protein is CAWSVGTAYNEKLFF. The chain combines TRBV30 with TRBJ1-4; 7 nucleotides line up with TRBD1. The germline gives CDR1 GTSNPN, CDR2 SVGIG (reference sequence). The V segment lost 0 bases and the J segment 4 bases; nucleotides outside the gene matches: 5. The CDR3 sequence is 15 residues long.

This chain links TRBV2 with TRBJ2-7, with unresolved D. CDR1 is SNHLY and CDR2 is FYNNEI in the germline V gene. Deletions cut 2 bases from V and 3 bases from J, with 8 bases between. There are 13 residues in the CDR3. CDR3 sequence reads: CASSESGVYEQYV. As DNA, the CDR3 is TGTGCCAGCAGTGAATCCGGAGTCTACGAGCAGTACGTC.

V and J are TRBV6-2 or TRBV6-3 and TRBJ1-1; weak D call: TRBD1 (6 bases). CDR3 length: 12 amino acids. V was shortened by 6 bases and J by 8 bases, with 13 bases between the two germline ends. Germline values: CDR1 MNHEY, CDR2 SVGEGT. The CDR3 DNA sequence: TGTGCCAGCAGCCGAGGACAGACCGAAGCTTTCTTT. This gives the protein CASSRGQTEAFF.

In this sample, this clone turned up once. The chain has TRBV6-2 or TRBV6-3 and TRBJ2-7; TRBD1 aligns across 8 bases. Germline V gene data show CDR1 as MNHEY and CDR2 as SVGEGT. There are 14 residues in the CDR3. With 5 bases clipped from V and 5 bases from J, the junction kept 8 bases outside the gene matches. CDR3 nucleotide sequence: TGTGCCAGCAGTCCAAGGACAGGGAGAAACGAGCAGTACTTC. It codes for CASSPRTGRNEQYF.

The chain employs TRBV10-2 and TRBJ2-5; 12 bases map to TRBD2. The CDR3 contains 14 residues. Germline loops: CDR1 WSHSY, CDR2 SAAADI. Trimming took 7 bases from V and 4 from J; bases not matched to a gene: 4. The CDR3 reads CASKLAGGAETQYF. Written as DNA, the CDR3 is TGCGCCAGCAAACTAGCGGGGGGCGCAGAGACCCAGTACTTC.

The genes are TRBV6-5 and TRBJ1-2, with 7 bases aligning to TRBD1. Germline CDR1 and CDR2: MNHEY and SVGAGI. V lost 6 bases to trimming and J lost 7 bases; unmatched junction nucleotides: 5. The CDR3 runs 12 residues. CDR3 bases: TGTGCCAGCAGCCCCAGGGGGGCTGGCTACACCTTC. It yields the protein CASSPRGAGYTF.

CDR3 amino acids: CASSYSTALGYEQYF. The CDR3 DNA reads TGTGCCAGCAGTTACTCGACAGCGTTGGGGTACGAGCAGTACTTC. The chain combines TRBV6-5 with TRBJ2-7; weak D call: TRBD1 (5 bases). Germline CDR1 and CDR2: MNHEY and SVGAGI. This CDR3 region has 15 residues. Trimming pared 0 bases from V and 4 bases from J, leaving 13 bases between.

This chain's CDR3 is CASTPGDRDLYYGYTF. CDR3 in DNA: TGTGCCAGCACCCCAGGGGACAGGGACTTATACTATGGCTACACCTTC. The chain links TRBV27 to TRBJ1-2; 9 bases map to TRBD1. Germline assignment: CDR1 MNHEY and CDR2 SMNVEV (reference sequence). CDR3 length: 16 amino acids. V lost 7 bases, J lost 3 bases, and 12 bases stayed unmatched.

The rearrangement joins TRBV10-3 to TRBJ2-2, with D maybe TRBD1 (5 bases). This CDR3 region has 15 residues. Deletions cut 6 bases from V and 4 bases from J, with 15 bases between. CDR1 and CDR2 (germline): ENHRY, SYGVKD. CDR3 residues: CAISSGQLITGELFF. CDR3 nucleotides: TGTGCCATCAGCTCAGGGCAGTTAATCACCGGGGAGCTGTTTTTT.

The CDR3 here is CASSRDKNTEAFF. Written as DNA, the CDR3 is TGTGCCAGCTCAAGGGACAAGAACACTGAAGCTTTCTTT. This chain uses TRBV18 with TRBJ1-1, with D possibly matching TRBD1 (6 bases). CDR1 and CDR2 from the germline V gene are KGHSH and LQKENI. Trimming cost V 5 bases and J 1 base, with 8 bases left between them. The CDR3 is 13 amino acids.

This chain connects TRBV19 to TRBJ1-1, with D perhaps matching TRBD1 (5 bases). With 1 base removed from V and 0 bases from J, the gap between germline ends came to 12 bases. Germline V gene sequence: CDR1 LNHDA, CDR2 SQIVND (reference sequence). The CDR3 covers 16 residues. The CDR3 loop is CASSIGRGTLNTEAFF. CDR3 bases: TGTGCCAGTAGTATAGGGCGGGGCACACTGAACACTGAAGCTTTCTTT.

This chain connects TRBV2 to TRBJ1-5; TRBD1 is a possible D gene (6 bases). Trimming shortened V by 6 bases and J by 0 bases, and 12 bases separated the two germline ends. This CDR3 comprises 15 residues. Germline values: CDR1 SNHLY, CDR2 FYNNEI. The DNA of the CDR3 is TGTGCCAGCAGAAGGACAGTTTATAGCAATCAGCCCCAGCATTTT. Translating gives CASRRTVYSNQPQHF.

The gene calls are TRBV19 and TRBJ1-1; the D gene is possibly TRBD1 (6 bases). Germline V lookup: CDR1 LNHDA, CDR2 SQIVND (reference sequence). This CDR3 is 15 amino acids long. Trimming cost V 7 bases and J 1 base, with 16 bases left between them. Written as DNA, the CDR3 is TGTGCCAGTAACGCCGGGACACGGTCGAACACTGAAGCTTTCTTT. Protein product: CASNAGTRSNTEAFF.

This rearrangement joins TRBV4-1 to TRBJ2-2, with D unclear. The V end lost 0 bases, the J end lost 7 bases, and 12 bases lay between the germline ends. The germline CDR1 and CDR2 sequences are MGHRA and YSYEKL. The CDR3 loop spans 15 amino acids. CDR3 nucleotide sequence: TGCGCCAGCAGCCAAGAACCGGTGGTTGGCGGGGAGCTGTTTTTT. Its protein is CASSQEPVVGGELFF.

The rearrangement uses TRBV6-1 and TRBJ1-2; TRBD1 is a possible D gene (5 bases). The CDR3 covers 14 residues. Trimming stripped 5 bases from V and 8 bases from J, with 18 bases between. Germline V gene data show CDR1 as MNHNS and CDR2 as SASEGT. CDR3 amino acids: CASSYFQGAGGYTF. CDR3 in DNA: TGTGCCAGCAGTTATTTTCAAGGGGCTGGGGGCTACACCTTC.

The rearrangement links TRBV5-5 to TRBJ2-3; D possibly corresponds to TRBD2 (6 bases). The germline V gene encodes CDR1 SGHKS and CDR2 YYEKEE (reference sequence). This CDR3 contains 15 residues. Trimming removed 0 bases from V and 1 base from J, with 9 bases in between. The CDR3 reads CASSLGGGGTDTQYF. The CDR3 DNA follows: TGTGCCAGCAGCTTGGGAGGCGGGGGCACAGATACGCAGTATTTT.

The chain is built from TRBV27 and TRBJ2-5; 8 bases map to TRBD2. This CDR3 spans 15 amino acids. Germline trimming cut 6 bases from V and 2 bases from J; bases unmatched to any gene: 8. Germline V gene data show CDR1 as MNHEY and CDR2 as SMNVEV (reference sequence). CDR3 nucleotides: TGTGCCAGCAGCCCGGGAGGGGTCGGGCAAGAGACCCAGTACTTC. Its protein is CASSPGGVGQETQYF.